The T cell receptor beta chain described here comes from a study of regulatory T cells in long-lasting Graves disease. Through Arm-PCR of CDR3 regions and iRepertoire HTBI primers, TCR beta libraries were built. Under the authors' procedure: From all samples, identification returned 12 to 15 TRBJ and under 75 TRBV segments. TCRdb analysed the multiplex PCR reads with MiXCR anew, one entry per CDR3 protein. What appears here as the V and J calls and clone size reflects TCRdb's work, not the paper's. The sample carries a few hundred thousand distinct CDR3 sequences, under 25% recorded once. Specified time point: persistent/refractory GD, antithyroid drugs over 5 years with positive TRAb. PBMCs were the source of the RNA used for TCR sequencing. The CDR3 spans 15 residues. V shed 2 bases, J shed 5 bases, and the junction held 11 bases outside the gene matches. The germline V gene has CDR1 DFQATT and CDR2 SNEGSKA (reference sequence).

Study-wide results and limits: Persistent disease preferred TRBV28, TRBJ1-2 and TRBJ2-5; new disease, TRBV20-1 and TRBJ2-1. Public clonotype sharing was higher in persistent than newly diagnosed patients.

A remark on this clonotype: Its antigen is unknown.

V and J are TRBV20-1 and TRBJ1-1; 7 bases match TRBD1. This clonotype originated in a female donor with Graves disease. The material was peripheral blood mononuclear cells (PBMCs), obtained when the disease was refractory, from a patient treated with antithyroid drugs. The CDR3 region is CSARRTGALDTEAFF. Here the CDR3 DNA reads TGCAGTGCTAGACGTACAGGGGCCCTAGATACTGAAGCTTTCTTT.